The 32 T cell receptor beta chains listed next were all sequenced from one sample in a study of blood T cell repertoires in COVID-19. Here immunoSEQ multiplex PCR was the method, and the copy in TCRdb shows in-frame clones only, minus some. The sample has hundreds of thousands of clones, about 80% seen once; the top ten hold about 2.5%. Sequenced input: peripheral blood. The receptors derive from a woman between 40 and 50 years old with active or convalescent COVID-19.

DNA of the CDR3: TGTGCCAGCAGCCGAACCGGGACAGGGGTCGTCGAGCAGTACTTC. As protein: CASSRTGTGVVEQYF. The V gene is TRBV6-5, the J gene TRBJ2-7, with 10 bases lining up with TRBD1. Germline V CDR1 and CDR2: MNHEY, SVGAGI. J was trimmed by 6 bases and V by 6 bases; bases with no gene match: 11. This CDR3 has 15 amino acids.

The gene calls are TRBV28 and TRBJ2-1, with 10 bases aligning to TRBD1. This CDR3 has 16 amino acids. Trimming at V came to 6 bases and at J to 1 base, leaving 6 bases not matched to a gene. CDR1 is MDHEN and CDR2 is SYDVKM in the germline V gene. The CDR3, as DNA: TGTGCCAGCAGCCTCACGGGACAGGGGTCCTACAATGAGCAGTTCTTC. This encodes CASSLTGQGSYNEQFF. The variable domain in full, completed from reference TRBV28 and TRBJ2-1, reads DVKVTQSSRYLVKRTGEKVFLECVQDMDHENMFWYRQDPGLGLRLIYFSYDVKMKEKGDIPEGYSVSREKKERFSLILESASTNQTSMYLCASSLTGQGSYNEQFFGPGTRLTVL.

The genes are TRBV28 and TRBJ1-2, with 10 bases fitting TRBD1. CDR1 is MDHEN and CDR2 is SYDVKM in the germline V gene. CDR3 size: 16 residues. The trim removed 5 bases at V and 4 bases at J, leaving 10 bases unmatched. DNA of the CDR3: TGTGCCAGCAGTATAACCGGGACAGGGGTTCCCTATGGCTACACCTTC. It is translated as CASSITGTGVPYGYTF.

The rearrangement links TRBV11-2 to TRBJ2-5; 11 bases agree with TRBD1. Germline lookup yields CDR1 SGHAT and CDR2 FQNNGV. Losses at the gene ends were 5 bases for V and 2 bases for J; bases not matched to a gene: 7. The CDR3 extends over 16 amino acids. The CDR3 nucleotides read TGTGCCAGCAGCAAACGGACAGGGGGCTTACAAGAGACCCAGTACTTC. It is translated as CASSKRTGGLQETQYF.

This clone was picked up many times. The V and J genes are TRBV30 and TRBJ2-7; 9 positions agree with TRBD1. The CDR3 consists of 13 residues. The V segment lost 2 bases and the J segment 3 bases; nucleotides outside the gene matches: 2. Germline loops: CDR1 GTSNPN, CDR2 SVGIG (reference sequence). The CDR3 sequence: CAWSLTGGYEQYF. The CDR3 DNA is TGTGCCTGGAGTCTGACAGGGGGCTACGAGCAGTACTTC.

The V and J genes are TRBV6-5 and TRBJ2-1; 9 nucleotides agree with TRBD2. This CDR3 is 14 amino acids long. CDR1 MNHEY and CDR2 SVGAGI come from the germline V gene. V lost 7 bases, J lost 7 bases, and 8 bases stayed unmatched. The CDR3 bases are TGTGCCAGCACCATTAGCGGGAGTTGGAATGAGCAGTTCTTC. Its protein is CASTISGSWNEQFF.

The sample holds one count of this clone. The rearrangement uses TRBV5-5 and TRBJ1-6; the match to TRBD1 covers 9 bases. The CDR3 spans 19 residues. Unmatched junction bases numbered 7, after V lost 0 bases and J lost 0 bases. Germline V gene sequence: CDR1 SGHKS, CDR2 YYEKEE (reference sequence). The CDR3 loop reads CASSLGFDRGASYNSPLHF. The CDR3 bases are TGTGCCAGCAGCTTGGGGTTCGACAGGGGGGCCTCCTATAATTCACCCCTCCACTTT.

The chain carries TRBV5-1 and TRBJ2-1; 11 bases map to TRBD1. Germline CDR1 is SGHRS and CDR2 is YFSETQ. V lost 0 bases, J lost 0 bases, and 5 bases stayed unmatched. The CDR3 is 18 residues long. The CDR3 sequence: CASSLGTGGGFSYNEQFF. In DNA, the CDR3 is TGCGCCAGCAGCTTGGGGACAGGGGGCGGCTTCTCCTACAATGAGCAGTTCTTC.

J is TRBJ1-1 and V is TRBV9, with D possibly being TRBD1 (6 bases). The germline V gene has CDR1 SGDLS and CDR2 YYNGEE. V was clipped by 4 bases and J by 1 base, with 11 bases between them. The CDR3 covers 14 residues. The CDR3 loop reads CASSIDRRNTEAFF. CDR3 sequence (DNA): TGTGCCAGCAGCATCGACAGGAGGAACACTGAAGCTTTCTTT.

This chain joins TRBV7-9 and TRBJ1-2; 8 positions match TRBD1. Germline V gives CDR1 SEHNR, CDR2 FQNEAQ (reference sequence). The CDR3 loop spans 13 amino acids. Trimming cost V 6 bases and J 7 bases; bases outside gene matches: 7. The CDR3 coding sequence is TGTGCCAGCAGTTCCTCAGGGGGCGGTGGCTACACCTTC. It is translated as CASSSSGGGGYTF.

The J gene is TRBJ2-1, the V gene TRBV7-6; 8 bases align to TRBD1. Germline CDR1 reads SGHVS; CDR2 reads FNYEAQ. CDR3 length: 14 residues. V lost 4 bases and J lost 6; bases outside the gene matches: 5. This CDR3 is CASSWGQDRNEQFF. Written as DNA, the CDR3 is TGTGCCAGCAGCTGGGGACAGGACCGCAATGAGCAGTTCTTC.

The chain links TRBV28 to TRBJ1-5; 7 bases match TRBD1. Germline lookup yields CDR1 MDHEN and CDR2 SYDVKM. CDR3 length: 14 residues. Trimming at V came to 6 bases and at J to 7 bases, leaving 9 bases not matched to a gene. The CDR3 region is CASSSRQGWQPQHF. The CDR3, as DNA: TGTGCCAGCAGCTCTAGACAGGGCTGGCAGCCCCAGCATTTT.

The CDR3, as DNA: TGTGCCTGGAGTGTACGGTTAGGGGACAGGGGTTATGAAAAACTGTTTTTT. Its translation: CAWSVRLGDRGYEKLFF. The chain is built from TRBV30 and TRBJ1-4, with 10 bases identical to TRBD1. Germline V gives CDR1 GTSNPN, CDR2 SVGIG (reference sequence). Trimming took 0 bases from V and 6 from J; bases not matched to a gene: 10. The CDR3 extends over 17 amino acids.

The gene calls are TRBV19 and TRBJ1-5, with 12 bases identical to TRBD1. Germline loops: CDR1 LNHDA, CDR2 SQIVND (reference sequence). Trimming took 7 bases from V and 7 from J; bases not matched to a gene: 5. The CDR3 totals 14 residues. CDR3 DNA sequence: TGTGCCAGTACCGGGACAGGGGGCGTGCAGCCCCAGCATTTT. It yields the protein CASTGTGGVQPQHF.

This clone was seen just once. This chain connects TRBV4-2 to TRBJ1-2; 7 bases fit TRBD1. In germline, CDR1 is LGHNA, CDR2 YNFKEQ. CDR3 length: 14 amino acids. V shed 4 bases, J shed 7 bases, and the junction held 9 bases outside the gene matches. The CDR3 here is CASSRLTGDPGYTF. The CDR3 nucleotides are TGTGCCAGCAGCCGCCTCACAGGGGACCCTGGCTACACCTTC.

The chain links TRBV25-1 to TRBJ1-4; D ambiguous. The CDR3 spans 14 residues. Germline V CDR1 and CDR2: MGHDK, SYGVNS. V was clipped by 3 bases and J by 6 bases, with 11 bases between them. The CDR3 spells CASSDSRKHEKLFF. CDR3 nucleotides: TGTGCCAGCAGTGATTCGCGAAAACATGAAAAACTGTTTTTT.

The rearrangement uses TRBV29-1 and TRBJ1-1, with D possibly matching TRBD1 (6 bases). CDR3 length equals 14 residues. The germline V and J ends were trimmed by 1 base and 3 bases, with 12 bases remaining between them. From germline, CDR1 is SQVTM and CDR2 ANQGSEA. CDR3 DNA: TGCAGCGTTGAAGTTGGGACATCTTACACTGAAGCTTTCTTT. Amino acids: CSVEVGTSYTEAFF.

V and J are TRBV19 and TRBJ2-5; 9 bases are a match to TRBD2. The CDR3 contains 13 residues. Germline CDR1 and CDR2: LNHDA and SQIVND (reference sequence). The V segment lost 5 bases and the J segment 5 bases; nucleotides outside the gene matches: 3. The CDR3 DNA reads TGTGCCAGTAGTGGACTAGCGATGGAGACCCAGTACTTC. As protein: CASSGLAMETQYF.

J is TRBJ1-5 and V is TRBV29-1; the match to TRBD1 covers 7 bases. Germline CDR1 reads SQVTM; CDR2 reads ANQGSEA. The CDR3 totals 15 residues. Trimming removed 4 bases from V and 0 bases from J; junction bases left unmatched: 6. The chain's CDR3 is CSVGQGGDSNQPQHF. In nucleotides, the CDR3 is TGCAGCGTTGGACAGGGCGGAGATAGCAATCAGCCCCAGCATTTT.

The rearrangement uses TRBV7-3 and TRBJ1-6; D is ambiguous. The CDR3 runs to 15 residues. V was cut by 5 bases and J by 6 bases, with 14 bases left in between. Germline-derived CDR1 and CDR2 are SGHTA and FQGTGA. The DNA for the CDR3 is TGTGCCAGCAGCCCCGACACCGGTAGTAATTCACCCCTCCACTTT. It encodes CASSPDTGSNSPLHF.

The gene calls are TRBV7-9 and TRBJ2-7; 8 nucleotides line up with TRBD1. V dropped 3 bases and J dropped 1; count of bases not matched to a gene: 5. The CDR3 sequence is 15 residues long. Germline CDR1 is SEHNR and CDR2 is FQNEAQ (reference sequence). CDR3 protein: CASSFLDRASYEQYF. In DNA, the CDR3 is TGTGCCAGCAGCTTTCTGGACAGGGCATCCTACGAGCAGTACTTC.

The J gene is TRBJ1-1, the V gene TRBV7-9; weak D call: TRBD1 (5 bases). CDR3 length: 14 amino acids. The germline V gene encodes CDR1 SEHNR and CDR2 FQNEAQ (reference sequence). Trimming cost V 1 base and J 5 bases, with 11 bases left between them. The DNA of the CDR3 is TGTGCCAGCAGCTTAGGCGGGACGCCTACTGAAGCTTTCTTT. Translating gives CASSLGGTPTEAFF. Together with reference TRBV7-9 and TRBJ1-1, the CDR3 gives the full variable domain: DTGVSQNPRHKITKRGQNVTFRCDPISEHNRLYWYRQTLGQGPEFLTYFQNEAQLEKSRLLSDRFSAERPKGSFSTLEIQRTEQGDSAMYLCASSLGGTPTEAFFGQGTRLTVV.

CDR3 amino acids: CAEERDYNEQFF. CDR3 sequence (DNA): TGTGCCGAAGAACGGGACTACAATGAGCAGTTCTTC. The genes are TRBV30 and TRBJ2-1; D may be TRBD2 (5 bases). The CDR3 is made up of 12 amino acids. Trimming took 8 bases from V and 3 from J, leaving 11 bases between them. Germline V gives CDR1 GTSNPN, CDR2 SVGIG (reference sequence).

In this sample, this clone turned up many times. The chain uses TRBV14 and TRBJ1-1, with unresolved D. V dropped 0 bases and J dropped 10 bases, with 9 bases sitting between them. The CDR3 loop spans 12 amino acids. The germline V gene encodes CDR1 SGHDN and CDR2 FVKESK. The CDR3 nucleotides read TGTGCCAGCAGCCAAGACTTCTCCAGAGCTTTCTTT. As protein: CASSQDFSRAFF.

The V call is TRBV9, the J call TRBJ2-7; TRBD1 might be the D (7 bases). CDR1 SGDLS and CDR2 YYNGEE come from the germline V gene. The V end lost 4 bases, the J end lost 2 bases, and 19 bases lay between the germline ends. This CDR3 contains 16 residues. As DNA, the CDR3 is TGTGCCAGCAGCCCCCAGGGGGGCCGAGAGGCCTACGAGCAGTACTTC. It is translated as CASSPQGGREAYEQYF.

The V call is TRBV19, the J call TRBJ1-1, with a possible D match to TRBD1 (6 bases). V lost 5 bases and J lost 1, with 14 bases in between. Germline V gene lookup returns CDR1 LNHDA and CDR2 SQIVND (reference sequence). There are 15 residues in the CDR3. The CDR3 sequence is CASSEDRRSNTEAFF. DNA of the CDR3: TGTGCCAGTAGTGAGGACAGACGATCGAACACTGAAGCTTTCTTT.

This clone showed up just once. The CDR3, as DNA: TGTGCCAGCAGCTTAAACCCTGGCAGGGTAAAGGTCTACACCTTC. It yields the protein CASSLNPGRVKVYTF. V is TRBV5-5 and J is TRBJ1-2, with D tentatively TRBD1 (5 bases). CDR1 is SGHKS, CDR2 YYEKEE, per germline (reference sequence). Trimming shortened V by 2 bases and J by 10 bases, and 21 bases separated the two germline ends. The CDR3 loop spans 15 amino acids.

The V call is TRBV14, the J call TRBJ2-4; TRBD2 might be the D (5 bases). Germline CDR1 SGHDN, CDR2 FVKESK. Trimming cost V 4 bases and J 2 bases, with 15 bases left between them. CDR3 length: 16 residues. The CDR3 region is CASSPDTRGPKNIQYF. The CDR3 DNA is TGTGCCAGCAGCCCAGACACTCGGGGTCCCAAAAACATTCAGTACTTC.

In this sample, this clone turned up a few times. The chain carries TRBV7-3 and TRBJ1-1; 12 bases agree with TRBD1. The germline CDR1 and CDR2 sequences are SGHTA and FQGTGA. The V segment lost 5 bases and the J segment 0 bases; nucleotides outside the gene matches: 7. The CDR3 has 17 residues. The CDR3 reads CASSPTGTGGLNTEAFF. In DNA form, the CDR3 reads TGTGCCAGCAGCCCTACGGGGACAGGGGGCCTGAACACTGAAGCTTTCTTT.

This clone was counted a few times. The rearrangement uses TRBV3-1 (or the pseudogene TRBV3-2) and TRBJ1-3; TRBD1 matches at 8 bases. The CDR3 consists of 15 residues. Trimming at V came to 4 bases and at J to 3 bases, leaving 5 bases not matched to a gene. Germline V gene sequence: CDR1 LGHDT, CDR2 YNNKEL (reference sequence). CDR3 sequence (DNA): TGTGCCAGCAGCCCCCCTGGACAGGGTGGAAACACCATATATTTT. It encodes CASSPPGQGGNTIYF.

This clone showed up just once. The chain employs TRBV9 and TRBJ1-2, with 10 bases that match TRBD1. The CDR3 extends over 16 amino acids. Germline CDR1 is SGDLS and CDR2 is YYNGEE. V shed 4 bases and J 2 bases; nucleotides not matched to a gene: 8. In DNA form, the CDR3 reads TGTGCCAGCAGCCCCCACGGACAGGGGGGCAACTATGGCTACACCTTC. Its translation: CASSPHGQGGNYGYTF. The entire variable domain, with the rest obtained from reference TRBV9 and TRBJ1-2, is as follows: DSGVTQTPKHLITATGQRVTLRCSPRSGDLSVYWYQQSLDQGLQFLIQYYNGEERAKGNILERFSAQQFPDLHSELNLSSLELGDSALYFCASSPHGQGGNYGYTFGSGTRLTVV.

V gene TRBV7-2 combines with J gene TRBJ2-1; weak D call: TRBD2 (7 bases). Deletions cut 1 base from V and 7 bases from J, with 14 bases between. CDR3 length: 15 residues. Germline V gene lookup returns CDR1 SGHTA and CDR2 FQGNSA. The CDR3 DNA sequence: TGTGCCAGCAGCTTAGAACTAGCGAGGGGGAATGAGCAGTTCTTC. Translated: CASSLELARGNEQFF.